The text below deals with one T cell receptor beta chain. Regarding treatment: some 20 received Ad26.COV2.S at low or high dose, single or two shots; five or six received placebo; per-sample allocation not given. Vaccine and placebo recipients were sampled on day 63 after the first injection. These data are taken from a study of Ad26.COV2.S vaccination and SARS-CoV-2 variants. V dropped 1 base and J dropped 0 bases, with 7 bases sitting between them. Germline CDR1 reads KGHSH; CDR2 reads LQKENI. The CDR3 runs to 15 residues. Method: immunoSEQ multiplex PCR; TCRdb's copy keeps in-frame clones and lacks some. The data hold approximately 460,000 clones, with roughly nine tenths observed a single time.

The sample here was peripheral blood, taken in a trial of Ad26.COV2.S vaccine versus placebo. The J gene is TRBJ2-1, the V gene TRBV18; D is unclear. The source of this sequence is a person between 18 and 60 years old who received the Ad26.COV2.S COVID-19 vaccine or a placebo. CDR3 DNA: TGTGCCAGCTCACCACTGCCGAGCTCCTACAATGAGCAGTTCTTC. Amino acid sequence: CASSPLPSSYNEQFF.